This paragraph covers one T cell receptor beta chain sequence. V dropped 4 bases and J dropped 4 bases, with 10 bases sitting between them. Germline V CDR1 and CDR2: SNHLY, FYNNEI. The CDR3 is made up of 13 amino acids. This sample was included in a study of blood T cell repertoires in COVID-19. The assay was immunoSEQ multiplex PCR, and TCRdb's table has in-frame clones only and misses some. The sample gives around 330,000 clones, more than 70% of which show up once; 1.6% is in the top ten. Material for sequencing was peripheral blood. This receptor was obtained from a woman aged 25 to 45 with COVID-19, enrolled during active disease. The rearrangement uses TRBV2 and TRBJ1-1; D not certain. CDR3 protein: CASSGQISTEAFF. The CDR3, as DNA: TGTGCCAGCAGTGGGCAAATTTCCACTGAAGCTTTCTTT.